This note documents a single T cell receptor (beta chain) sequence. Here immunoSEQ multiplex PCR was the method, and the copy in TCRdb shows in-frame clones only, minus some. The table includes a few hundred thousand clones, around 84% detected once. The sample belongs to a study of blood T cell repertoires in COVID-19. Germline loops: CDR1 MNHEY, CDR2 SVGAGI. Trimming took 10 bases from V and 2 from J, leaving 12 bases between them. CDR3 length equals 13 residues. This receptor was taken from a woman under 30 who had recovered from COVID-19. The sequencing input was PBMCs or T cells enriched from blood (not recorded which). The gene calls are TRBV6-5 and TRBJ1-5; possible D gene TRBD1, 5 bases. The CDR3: CAIGSGGNQPQHF. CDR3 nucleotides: TGTGCCATCGGGTCGGGGGGCAATCAGCCCCAGCATTTT.